A single sample gave rise to the 24 T cell receptor beta chains below, sequenced in a study of technical replicates of blood from a few donors (dated by TCRdb to 2015 to 2018). The library was generated by the immunoSEQ multiplex PCR assay. Held by TCRdb, this immuneACCESS table contains in-frame sequences only and omits some clones. Under half of the omission traces to an unresolved V gene where checked; the cause of the rest is unknown. The sample profile shows 70,000 to 85,000 clones; less than 98% of them were found once. The top ten clones comprise around 0.18% of the sample. Sequencing used T cells isolated from PBMCs. The receptor set was obtained from a human donor in good health.

This clone was detected only once. V is TRBV7-9 and J is TRBJ1-2, with 7 bases lining up with TRBD1. This CDR3 is built from 14 residues. Germline-derived CDR1 and CDR2 are SEHNR and FQNEAQ (reference sequence). The V segment lost 1 base and the J segment 9 bases; nucleotides outside the gene matches: 8. DNA of the CDR3: TGTGCCAGCAGCTTAGACAGGGGACCTCGGCGCTACACCTTC. Amino acids: CASSLDRGPRRYTF. Based on the CDR3 plus reference TRBV7-9 and TRBJ1-2, the full variable domain is DTGVSQNPRHKITKRGQNVTFRCDPISEHNRLYWYRQTLGQGPEFLTYFQNEAQLEKSRLLSDRFSAERPKGSFSTLEIQRTEQGDSAMYLCASSLDRGPRRYTFGSGTRLTVV.

A word on this clone: The sample holds other DNA sequences that translate to the same CDR3. CDR3 bases: TGCAGTGCGCGACAGGGAGAGACCCAGTACTTC. Protein product: CSARQGETQYF. V usage is TRBV20-1 and J usage is TRBJ2-5; 7 nucleotides line up with TRBD1. The CDR3 sequence is 11 residues long. CDR1 is DFQATT, CDR2 SNEGSKA, per germline (reference sequence). V was pared by 6 bases and J by 4 bases, with 2 bases of the junction left unmatched.

This chain links TRBV7-9 with TRBJ1-2; D not certain. The CDR3 has 14 amino acids. Between the trimmed V and J ends, which lost 1 base and 1 base, there was a span of 7 bases. In germline, CDR1 is SEHNR, CDR2 FQNEAQ (reference sequence). CDR3 in DNA: TGTGCCAGCAGCTTAGTTACACATAACTATGGCTACACCTTC. This translates into CASSLVTHNYGYTF.

The chain links TRBV2 to TRBJ1-2, with 10 bases lining up with TRBD1. This CDR3 comprises 16 residues. Germline V gives CDR1 SNHLY, CDR2 FYNNEI. V shed 6 bases, J shed 8 bases, and the junction held 15 bases outside the gene matches. The CDR3, as DNA: TGTGCCAGCAGGGAGGGGACAGGGGATTATGTTTCGGGCTACACCTTC. This sequence encodes CASREGTGDYVSGYTF.

The rearrangement links TRBV9 to TRBJ1-5; 8 bases align to TRBD1. Germline CDR1 and CDR2: SGDLS and YYNGEE. The ends lost 4 bases at V and 4 bases at J; junction bases unmatched: 4. This CDR3 is built from 14 residues. The CDR3: CASSQTGGNQPQHF. CDR3 bases: TGTGCCAGCAGCCAAACAGGGGGAAATCAGCCCCAGCATTTT.

This chain joins TRBV7-9 and TRBJ2-1; 16 bases fit TRBD2. Trimming at V came to 2 bases and at J to 10 bases, leaving 8 bases not matched to a gene. This CDR3 contains 17 residues. Germline loops: CDR1 SEHNR, CDR2 FQNEAQ (reference sequence). As DNA, the CDR3 is TGTGCCAGCAGCTTACAGGGGACTAGCGGGAGGGTACAGGAGCAGTTCTTC. Residues: CASSLQGTSGRVQEQFF.

The rearrangement links TRBV30 to TRBJ2-7; possible D gene TRBD2, 5 bases. Germline assignment: CDR1 GTSNPN and CDR2 SVGIG (reference sequence). The CDR3 consists of 11 residues. The V gene lost 5 bases and the J gene lost 3 bases, with 8 bases spanning the gap. The CDR3 sequence is CAWAGNYEQYF. CDR3 nucleotide sequence: TGTGCCTGGGCGGGTAACTACGAGCAGTACTTC.

The chain combines TRBV10-3 with TRBJ2-1; TRBD1 aligns across 9 bases. Germline V lookup: CDR1 ENHRY, CDR2 SYGVKD. The CDR3 runs to 15 residues. The V and J ends lost 0 bases and 8 bases, in that order; junction bases with no gene match: 5. The chain's CDR3 is CAISESLQGAYEQFF. The CDR3 DNA reads TGTGCCATCAGTGAGTCGTTACAGGGGGCATATGAGCAGTTCTTC.

The chain employs TRBV7-9 and TRBJ1-4; the D gene is possibly TRBD1 (6 bases). Trimming stripped 7 bases from V and 11 bases from J, with 26 bases between. Germline CDR1 and CDR2: SEHNR and FQNEAQ (reference sequence). The CDR3 contains 16 residues. As DNA, the CDR3 is TGTGCCAGCACCTCTGGGGCGACAGGACTTCAAGGCAAACTGTTTTTT. Encoded protein: CASTSGATGLQGKLFF.

In regard to this clone: A junction end diverges from the germline sequence, so it may reflect a read error. The V and J genes are TRBV28 and TRBJ2-3; 13 bases match TRBD2. Germline V gene data show CDR1 as MDHEN and CDR2 as SYDVKM. The CDR3 runs 20 residues. The CDR3 DNA sequence: TGTGCCAGCAGTCCGCCGGGACTAGCGGGAAGGATAACGATTACAGATACACAGTATTTT. Translation: CASSPPGLAGRITITDTQYF. Based on the CDR3 plus reference TRBV28 and TRBJ2-3, the full variable domain is DVKVTQSSRYLVKRTGEKVFLECVQDMDHENMFWYRQDPGLGLRLIYFSYDVKMKEKGDIPEGYSVSREKKERFSLILESASTNQTSMYLCASSPPGLAGRITITDTQYFGPGTRLTVL.

The CDR3 DNA is TGCGCCACCGCCCCCCCCGGGGCAGATACGCAGTATTTT. Its protein product is CATAPPGADTQYF. The chain combines TRBV10-1 with TRBJ2-3, with a weak D call TRBD2 (5 bases). Trimming removed 10 bases at V and 4 bases at J, with 15 bases between. The CDR3 is 13 amino acids. The germline CDR1 and CDR2 sequences are WNHNN and SYGVQD (reference sequence).

J is TRBJ2-1 and V is TRBV2; 9 nucleotides line up with TRBD1. J was trimmed by 2 bases and V by 10 bases; bases with no gene match: 15. Germline assignment: CDR1 SNHLY and CDR2 FYNNEI. The CDR3 totals 17 residues. CDR3 coding DNA: TGTGCCACCCACACCTCCGGGACAGGGAGAACCTACAATGAGCAGTTCTTC. Protein product: CATHTSGTGRTYNEQFF.

The table lists this clone with a count of one. The chain recombines TRBV10-2 with TRBJ1-6; D unclear. The CDR3 covers 13 residues. From germline, CDR1 is WSHSY and CDR2 SAAADI. The V gene lost 1 base and the J gene lost 7 bases, with 5 bases spanning the gap. The CDR3 is CASSELENSPLHF. CDR3 DNA: TGCGCCAGCAGTGAGTTGGAGAATTCACCCCTCCACTTT.

The chain couples TRBV29-1 to TRBJ2-1, with a weak D call TRBD2 (8 bases). Trimming took off 4 bases at V and 1 base at J, with 23 bases between the two ends. From germline, CDR1 is SQVTM and CDR2 ANQGSEA. CDR3 length: 18 residues. The CDR3 loop is CSVVPTGVVAGSYNEQFF. CDR3 nucleotide sequence: TGCAGCGTTGTGCCCACAGGGGTGGTAGCGGGGTCCTACAATGAGCAGTTCTTC.

This chain links TRBV5-1 with TRBJ2-1; TRBD2 matches at 12 bases. Germline CDR1 SGHRS, CDR2 YFSETQ. V lost 5 bases to trimming and J lost 3 bases; unmatched junction nucleotides: 9. This CDR3 spans 17 amino acids. CDR3 sequence: CASSSTSGRPFYNEQFF. The CDR3 nucleotides are TGCGCCAGCAGTTCGACTAGCGGGAGACCTTTCTACAATGAGCAGTTCTTC.

The rearrangement links TRBV5-1 to TRBJ2-1; D is undetermined. Per the germline V gene, CDR1 is SGHRS and CDR2 is YFSETQ. V lost 1 base to trimming and J lost 4 bases, with 6 bases between them. The CDR3 runs 13 residues. DNA for the CDR3: TGCGCCAGCAGCTTGTCGGGTTACAATGAGCAGTTCTTC. It codes for CASSLSGYNEQFF. Based on the CDR3 plus reference TRBV5-1 and TRBJ2-1, the full variable domain is KAGVTQTPRYLIKTRGQQVTLSCSPISGHRSVSWYQQTPGQGLQFLFEYFSETQRNKGNFPGRFSGRQFSNSRSEMNVSTLELGDSALYLCASSLSGYNEQFFGPGTRLTVL.

CDR3 in amino acids: CASSSSGGPNNEQFF. The CDR3 DNA reads as TGTGCCAGCAGCTCTAGCGGGGGACCGAACAATGAGCAGTTCTTC. The chain uses TRBV5-6 and TRBJ2-1; 10 nucleotides align to TRBD2. Per germline, CDR1 SGHDT and CDR2 YYEEEE. Trimming took 3 bases from V and 5 from J; bases not matched to a gene: 5. The CDR3 sequence is 15 residues long.

The rearrangement joins TRBV7-9 to TRBJ1-2, with 7 bases identical to TRBD1. Germline CDR1 reads SEHNR; CDR2 reads FQNEAQ (reference sequence). This CDR3 is built from 14 residues. V shed 5 bases and J 2 bases; nucleotides not matched to a gene: 5. The CDR3 nucleotides are TGTGCCAGCAGCCCAAGGACAGGCAACTATGGCTACACCTTC. It yields the protein CASSPRTGNYGYTF.

CDR3 region: CASRSGQGNTGELFF. CDR3 coding DNA: TGTGCCAGCAGAAGCGGACAGGGGAACACCGGGGAGCTGTTTTTT. V gene TRBV2 combines with J gene TRBJ2-2; TRBD1 agrees at 8 bases. Germline trimming cut 6 bases from V and 1 base from J; bases unmatched to any gene: 4. Germline assignment: CDR1 SNHLY and CDR2 FYNNEI. The length of the CDR3 is 15 residues.

This sequence joins TRBV10-1 and TRBJ2-5, with 9 bases identical to TRBD1. The V and J ends lost 2 bases and 5 bases, in that order; junction bases with no gene match: 6. Germline V gene sequence: CDR1 WNHNN, CDR2 SYGVQD (reference sequence). This CDR3 is 15 amino acids long. DNA of the CDR3: TGCGCCAGCAGTGAGGATAAGGGGACAGGGGAGACCCAGTACTTC. It is translated as CASSEDKGTGETQYF.

The rearrangement links TRBV6-5 to TRBJ2-7; TRBD1 aligns across 7 bases. The CDR3 has 15 amino acids. Per germline, CDR1 MNHEY and CDR2 SVGAGI. J gave up 4 bases and V 2 bases, and 8 bases lay outside the gene matches. CDR3 in DNA: TGTGCCAGCAGTTACCGGCCGGGACAGTTGTACGAGCAGTACTTC. This encodes CASSYRPGQLYEQYF.

The chain combines TRBV27 with TRBJ1-2; a possible D gene is TRBD1 (6 bases). This CDR3 region has 15 residues. V lost 6 bases and J 0 bases, leaving 14 bases between the germline ends. From germline, CDR1 is MNHEY and CDR2 SMNVEV (reference sequence). The CDR3 reads CASRWSGGTNYGYTF. The CDR3 DNA reads as TGTGCCAGCAGGTGGTCTGGGGGCACTAACTATGGCTACACCTTC.

V usage is TRBV11-2 and J usage is TRBJ1-1; D might be TRBD1 (6 bases). The V end was cut by 5 bases, the J end by 1 base, with 11 bases between. This CDR3 has 14 amino acids. Germline assignment: CDR1 SGHAT and CDR2 FQNNGV. CDR3 DNA: TGTGCCAGCAGCACGCAACAGGGGAACACTGAAGCTTTCTTT. Translation gives CASSTQQGNTEAFF.

V gene TRBV7-9 combines with J gene TRBJ1-3, with 8 bases that match TRBD1. Germline CDR1 SEHNR, CDR2 FQNEAQ (reference sequence). The CDR3 covers 16 residues. V dropped 6 bases and J dropped 0; count of bases not matched to a gene: 7. The CDR3 nucleotides read TGTGCCAGCAGTTCTCAGGGGGCCTCCTCTGGAAACACCATATATTTT. Its translation: CASSSQGASSGNTIYF.